This TCR beta chain was profiled in a study of Ad26.COV2.S vaccination and SARS-CoV-2 variants. CDR1 KGHDR and CDR2 SFDVKD come from the germline V gene. The CDR3 is made up of 11 amino acids. The ends were cut back, 4 bases at V and 6 bases at J, with 6 bases in the middle. The method was immunoSEQ multiplex PCR; TCRdb's version includes in-frame clones alone and lacks a portion of them. The sample contains approximately 480,000 clones, around 85% of which appear only once. Specified treatment: around 19 received Ad26.COV2.S at low or high dose, single or two shots; roughly five received placebo; per-sample allocation not given. Each sample was drawn 63 days after the first injection (of vaccine or placebo). Spike of the Wuhan-strain SARS-CoV-2 was expressed by an Ad26 vector, which formed the vaccine.

The source material was peripheral blood, sampled in a trial of Ad26.COV2.S vaccine versus placebo. The chain couples TRBV24-1 to TRBJ2-7; D not certain. This clonotype was obtained from a person aged 18-60 years who received the Ad26.COV2.S COVID-19 vaccine or a placebo. The CDR3 is CATSDLVEQYF. For the CDR3, the DNA is TGTGCCACCAGTGACTTAGTCGAGCAGTACTTC.